The rows below give T cell receptor beta chains drawn from one sample of a study of cytomegalovirus exposure and HLA in healthy donors. Measured with immunoSEQ multiplex PCR; TCRdb has only the in-frame clones, and not every one. The table includes more than 150,000 clones, roughly 82% detected once. Specimen: PBMCs. The receptors were gathered from a woman between 50 and 59 years old in good health and CMV-seropositive. Both conserved end residues are part of each CDR3. Each record gives: V gene, clone size, J gene, D gene, CDR3 protein, CDR3 DNA. A D gene is named only where the DNA matches it firmly. A clone size is listed for some rows: how often the clone was seen (once, few, many), or a class if it is expanded.

TRBV7-9,NA,TRBJ2-1,NA,CASSLGWRGNEQFF,TGTGCCAGCAGCTTGGGGTGGAGGGGCAATGAGCAGTTCTTC
TRBV4-1,NA,TRBJ1-2,TRBD1,CASSHYRDSNYGYTF,TGCGCCAGCAGCCATTATCGGGACAGCAACTATGGCTACACCTTC
TRBV7-8,NA,TRBJ1-2,TRBD1,CASSLEETGANYGYTF,TGTGCCAGCAGCCTGGAGGAGACAGGGGCTAACTATGGCTACACCTTC
TRBV7-9,NA,TRBJ1-1,NA,CASSLGAVNTEAFF,TGTGCCAGCAGCTTGGGGGCGGTGAACACTGAAGCTTTCTTT
TRBV6-5,NA,TRBJ1-6,NA,CASSYQGLRHSPLHF,TGTGCCAGCAGTTACCAGGGGCTGAGACATTCACCCCTCCACTTT
TRBV7-2,NA,TRBJ2-2,TRBD2,CASSLVGGGTGELFF,TGTGCCAGCAGCTTAGTCGGGGGGGGCACCGGGGAGCTGTTTTTT
TRBV15,NA,TRBJ2-1,NA,CATSREGGDEQFF,TGTGCCACCAGCAGAGAAGGGGGGGATGAGCAGTTCTTC
TRBV7-9,NA,TRBJ1-6,NA,CASSLDSTGFNSPLHF,TGTGCCAGCAGCTTAGACTCCACAGGGTTTAATTCACCCCTCCACTTT
TRBV12-5,NA,TRBJ1-2,TRBD1,CASGSDRVRGYTF,TGTGCTAGTGGTAGCGACAGGGTTCGTGGCTACACCTTC
TRBV27,NA,TRBJ1-1,NA,CASSIQGTTEAFF,TGTGCCAGCAGTATACAGGGAACCACTGAAGCTTTCTTT
TRBV5-1,NA,TRBJ2-5,NA,CASSLLVTSGARQETQYF,TGCGCCAGCAGCCTCCTCGTCACTTCAGGGGCGAGGCAAGAGACCCAGTACTTC
TRBV27,NA,TRBJ2-7,TRBD1,CASSLLPGQGSDEQYF,TGTGCCAGCAGTTTATTGCCGGGACAGGGGTCCGACGAGCAGTACTTC
TRBV2,NA,TRBJ1-1,TRBD1,CASSRDREGTEAFF,TGTGCCAGCAGTCGGGACAGGGAAGGCACTGAAGCTTTCTTT
TRBV11-2,few,TRBJ1-5,TRBD1,CASSSEGGQGGNQPQHF,TGTGCCAGCAGCTCTGAGGGGGGACAGGGTGGCAATCAGCCCCAGCATTTT
TRBV21-1,NA,TRBJ1-1,NA,CASSKEGGQLYEAFF,TGTGCCAGCAGCAAAGAGGGAGGGCAACTTTATGAAGCTTTCTTT
TRBV2,NA,TRBJ2-2,NA,CASSVVRATGELFF,TGTGCCAGCAGTGTAGTCAGGGCGACCGGGGAGCTGTTTTTT
TRBV6-1,NA,TRBJ2-7,TRBD1,CASSPTGNYEQYF,TGTGCCAGCAGCCCGACAGGGAACTACGAGCAGTACTTC
TRBV6-1,NA,TRBJ2-7,TRBD1,CASSEHTRTGFYEQYF,TGTGCCAGCAGTGAACATACCCGGACAGGATTCTACGAGCAGTACTTC
TRBV28,NA,TRBJ2-7,NA,CASSLGGLSYEQYF,TGTGCCAGCAGTTTGGGAGGTTTGTCCTACGAGCAGTACTTC
TRBV27,NA,TRBJ1-4,TRBD1,CASSPGTGRSNEKLFF,TGTGCCAGCAGTCCCGGGACAGGGAGGAGTAATGAAAAACTGTTTTTT
TRBV6-6,NA,TRBJ2-7,NA,CASRQGKSYEQYF,TGTGCCAGCCGGCAGGGAAAGTCCTACGAACAGTACTTC
TRBV14,few,TRBJ1-2,NA,CASSQDYSYGYTF,TGTGCCAGCAGCCAAGACTACAGCTATGGCTACACCTTC
TRBV18,NA,TRBJ2-3,NA,CASSPFGTTSTDTQYF,TGTGCCAGCTCACCATTTGGAACTACGAGCACAGATACGCAGTATTTT
TRBV5-1,NA,TRBJ1-1,NA,CASSLVGRSFEGLNTEAFF,TGCGCCAGCAGCTTGGTGGGGAGATCGTTCGAAGGTTTGAACACTGAAGCTTTCTTT
TRBV10-2,NA,TRBJ2-5,TRBD1,CASRRGTGSETQYF,TGCGCCAGCAGGAGAGGGACAGGGTCGGAGACCCAGTACTTC
TRBV4-1,NA,TRBJ2-3,NA,CASSQDQWTVTDTQYF,TGCGCCAGCAGCCAAGATCAATGGACAGTAACAGATACGCAGTATTTT
TRBV11-2,NA,TRBJ2-7,TRBD1,CASSRAGTGVYEQYF,TGTGCCAGCAGCCGGGCCGGGACAGGGGTTTACGAGCAGTACTTC
TRBV29-1,few,TRBJ2-7,NA,CSVEQGGFEQYF,TGCAGCGTTGAACAGGGGGGATTCGAGCAGTACTTC
TRBV2,NA,TRBJ2-7,NA,CASELAALQYF,TGTGCCAGCGAGCTAGCCGCGTTACAGTACTTC
TRBV2,NA,TRBJ2-7,TRBD1,CASSEGQGYDEQYF,TGTGCCAGCAGTGAAGGACAGGGCTACGACGAGCAGTACTTC
TRBV30,NA,TRBJ1-1,NA,CAWSRGMNTEAFF,TGTGCCTGGAGTCGGGGGATGAACACTGAAGCTTTCTTT
TRBV9,NA,TRBJ2-1,NA,CASSVGSGHNEQFF,TGTGCCAGCAGCGTAGGATCAGGGCACAATGAGCAGTTCTTC
TRBV7-6,NA,TRBJ2-2,TRBD1,CASSGTGGWTGELFF,TGTGCCAGCAGCGGGACAGGGGGCTGGACCGGGGAGCTGTTTTTT
TRBV9,NA,TRBJ1-1,NA,CASSKAFGGDTEAFF,TGTGCCAGCAGCAAAGCGTTCGGGGGGGACACTGAAGCTTTCTTT
TRBV19,NA,TRBJ1-1,NA,CASSMKGKNTEAFF,TGTGCCAGTAGTATGAAGGGGAAGAACACTGAAGCTTTCTTT
TRBV5-1,NA,TRBJ1-1,TRBD1,CASSPMDRGWNTEAFF,TGCGCCAGCAGCCCTATGGACAGGGGATGGAACACTGAAGCTTTCTTT
TRBV18,NA,TRBJ2-7,NA,CASSDSTRQQYF,TGTGCCAGCTCGGACTCGACGCGCCAGCAGTACTTC
TRBV14,NA,TRBJ1-2,TRBD1,CASSQGRQGYGYTF,TGTGCCAGCAGCCAAGGACGACAGGGCTATGGCTACACCTTC
TRBV27,NA,TRBJ2-2,NA,CASSPNTGELFF,TGTGCCAGCAGCCCAAACACCGGGGAGCTGTTTTTT
TRBV5-8,NA,TRBJ1-5,TRBD1,CASSPGGSNQPQHF,TGTGCCAGCAGCCCAGGGGGTAGCAATCAGCCCCAGCATTTT
TRBV12-5,NA,TRBJ2-7,NA,CASGLGGFSYEQYF,TGTGCTAGTGGTTTGGGAGGGTTCTCCTACGAGCAGTACTTC
TRBV5-1,NA,TRBJ2-1,TRBD2,CASSLKASGNNEQFF,TGCGCCAGCAGCTTGAAGGCTAGCGGTAACAATGAGCAGTTCTTC
TRBV5-1,few,TRBJ1-2,NA,CASSLETTYGYTF,TGCGCCAGCAGCTTGGAGACAACTTATGGCTACACCTTC
TRBV9,NA,TRBJ1-6,NA,CASSSSGYNSPLHF,TGTGCCAGCAGTTCCTCAGGGTATAATTCACCCCTCCACTTT
TRBV6-4,few,TRBJ1-5,TRBD1,CASSDSRDRGRQPQHF,TGTGCCAGCAGTGACTCGAGAGACAGGGGGCGTCAGCCCCAGCATTTT
TRBV18,few,TRBJ1-2,NA,CASSPYQRGGEEYGYTF,TGTGCCAGCTCACCGTACCAGCGCGGGGGCGAGGAGTATGGCTACACCTTC
TRBV9,few,TRBJ1-2,NA,CASSVGGFNYGYTF,TGTGCCAGCAGCGTAGGAGGATTTAACTATGGCTACACCTTC
TRBV6-5,NA,TRBJ2-1,NA,CASSYIRGSYNEQFF,TGTGCCAGCAGTTATATAAGAGGCTCCTACAATGAGCAGTTCTTC
TRBV20-1,NA,TRBJ2-7,NA,CSAGGLDEQYF,TGCAGTGCCGGAGGGTTGGACGAGCAGTACTTC
TRBV6-1,NA,TRBJ1-2,TRBD1,CAISEHDRGYGYTF,TGTGCCATCAGTGAGCATGACAGGGGCTATGGCTACACCTTC
TRBV6-1,once,TRBJ1-5,TRBD1,CASRRGQGKDQPQHF,TGTGCCAGCAGGAGAGGACAGGGGAAGGATCAGCCCCAGCATTTT
TRBV15,NA,TRBJ1-2,NA,CATSRDLATSNYGYTF,TGTGCCACCAGCAGAGATCTGGCCACGTCTAACTATGGCTACACCTTC
TRBV2,NA,TRBJ1-2,NA,CASRVPEGWRDGYTF,TGTGCCAGCAGGGTGCCGGAGGGTTGGAGGGATGGCTACACCTTC
TRBV2,NA,TRBJ2-5,NA,CARGVGGYQETQYF,TGTGCCAGGGGGGTGGGGGGTTACCAAGAGACCCAGTACTTC